This T cell receptor (beta chain) came from a study of shared clonotypes between healthy human individuals. TCRdb's copy holds only in-frame clones and misses some; the assay was immunoSEQ multiplex PCR. Here the sample spans hundreds of thousands of clones, roughly 96% being singletons. The CDR3 length is 15 residues. CDR1 and CDR2 from the germline V gene are SGDLS and YYNGEE. V was cut by 4 bases and J by 7 bases, with 17 bases left in between. Terminally differentiated effector memory CD45RA+ cells were excluded from the naive CD8 cells, which were CD45RO-negative and positively selected for CCR7.

The gene calls are TRBV9 and TRBJ1-4; D not resolved. This clonotype was obtained from a man aged 30 to 45 in good health. The specimen sequenced was naive CD8+ T cells sorted from blood. In DNA form, the CDR3 reads TGTGCCAGCAGCCCCGACGGGAGTTCGGGTGAAAAACTGTTTTTT. Amino acid sequence: CASSPDGSSGEKLFF.